This TCR beta chain appears in the sequencing data of a study of T-cell memory formation after mild COVID-19. Study findings and constraints: CM and EM subsets held most contracting CD4+ clones; EMRA held CD8+ ones. Pre-infection memory harbored some responding clones, suggesting cross-reactive memory joined.

As concerns this clonotype: Its matching antigen is unknown.

With 5 bases removed from V and 0 bases from J, the gap between germline ends came to 17 bases. The CDR3 is 17 amino acids. One entry per CDR3 protein results from TCRdb running MiXCR on the 5' RACE reads. The data hold 400,000 to 550,000 distinct CDR3 sequences, with roughly 23% observed a single time. The material sequenced was PBMCs or a T cell subset sorted from them (not recorded which). This sequence was found in an adult woman who had mild COVID-19 (a few samples of this study predate the infection). Cell type and time point are not known. The rearrangement links TRBV12-3 or TRBV12-4 to TRBJ1-3, with D uncertain. The CDR3 bases are TGTGCCAGCAGTCCCACCGGACGCCATCGCTCTGGAAACACCATATATTTT. It encodes CASSPTGRHRSGNTIYF.